A selection of T cell receptor beta chains follows, all from one sample in a study of blood T cell repertoires in COVID-19. The data were produced by immunoSEQ multiplex PCR, yet TCRdb's version contains in-frame clones alone and is incomplete. Here the sample spans approximately 100,000 clones, roughly 90% being singletons. The source material was peripheral blood. All receptors derive from a human donor with acute or convalescent COVID-19. The donor label of this sample is uncertain. The CDR3 runs from the conserved cysteine through the conserved F or W. D genes are given only for firm matches. Clone size is given for some rows only: seen once, a few or many times, or a class if the clone is expanded.

J: TRBJ2-1
D: TRBD2
size: once
V: TRBV4-2
CDR3: CASSQEVLAGHNEQFF
DNA: TGTGCCAGCAGCCAAGAAGTCCTAGCGGGGCACAATGAGCAGTTCTTC

J: TRBJ1-4
D: TRBD1
size: -
V: TRBV4-3
CDR3: CASSQQTGGGANEKLFF
DNA: TGCGCCAGCAGCCAGCAGACAGGGGGTGGGGCTAATGAAAAACTGTTTTTT

J: TRBJ2-2
D: -
size: -
V: TRBV5-4
CDR3: CASSLDLASNTGELFF
DNA: TGTGCCAGCAGCTTGGATCTAGCGTCGAACACCGGGGAGCTGTTTTTT

J: TRBJ1-5
D: -
size: once
V: TRBV28
CDR3: CASSSPGRGWQPQHF
DNA: TGTGCCAGCAGTTCCCCCGGGAGGGGTTGGCAGCCCCAGCATTTT

J: TRBJ2-4
D: TRBD1
size: -
V: TRBV30
CDR3: CAWRGKSGTGRKNIQYF
DNA: TGTGCCTGGAGGGGGAAATCCGGGACAGGGAGAAAAAACATTCAGTACTTC

J: TRBJ1-1
D: -
size: -
V: TRBV10-3
CDR3: CAISDGGGNTEAFF
DNA: TGTGCCATCAGTGATGGGGGCGGGAACACTGAAGCTTTCTTT

J: TRBJ1-2
D: -
size: few
V: TRBV6-5
CDR3: CASRYMEGRYGYTF
DNA: TGTGCCAGCAGGTACATGGAGGGGAGGTATGGCTACACCTTC

J: TRBJ1-5
D: -
size: -
V: TRBV28
CDR3: CASSFAGREYQPQHF
DNA: TGTGCCAGCAGTTTTGCCGGCAGGGAATATCAGCCCCAGCATTTT

J: TRBJ2-4
D: TRBD1
size: -
V: TRBV25-1
CDR3: CASSGQGARGNIQYF
DNA: TGTGCCAGCAGTGGCCAGGGGGCCCGGGGAAACATTCAGTACTTC

J: TRBJ1-2
D: -
size: -
V: TRBV5-1
CDR3: CASSLRMGEGLNYGYTF
DNA: TGCGCCAGCAGCTTGCGTATGGGTGAGGGTCTTAACTATGGCTACACCTTC

J: TRBJ2-5
D: TRBD2
size: -
V: TRBV7-2
CDR3: CASSLPALAAGGETQYF
DNA: TGTGCCAGCAGCTTACCGGCGCTGGCGGCGGGGGGGGAGACCCAGTACTTC

J: TRBJ2-1
D: -
size: -
V: TRBV7-3
CDR3: CASSPGGQSSYNEQFF
DNA: TGTGCCAGCAGCCCCGGGGGGCAGAGCTCCTACAATGAGCAGTTCTTC

J: TRBJ1-3
D: -
size: -
V: TRBV29-1
CDR3: CSGVRGSNGNTIYF
DNA: TGCAGCGGCGTAAGGGGGTCGAACGGAAACACCATATATTTT

J: TRBJ1-6
D: TRBD1
size: -
V: TRBV28
CDR3: CASSSGTGGSYNSPLHF
DNA: TGTGCCAGCAGTTCTGGGACAGGGGGGAGTTATAACTCACCCCTCCACTTT

J: TRBJ1-1
D: -
size: -
V: TRBV28
CDR3: CASSLVGGWGTEAFF
DNA: TGTGCCAGCAGTTTGGTCGGGGGTTGGGGCACTGAAGCTTTCTTT

J: TRBJ2-5
D: -
size: -
V: TRBV29-1
CDR3: CSVEDRTPGAHETQYF
DNA: TGCAGCGTTGAAGATCGAACGCCAGGGGCGCATGAGACCCAGTACTTC

J: TRBJ1-1
D: -
size: -
V: TRBV3-1/TRBV3-2
CDR3: CASSPLGLEKAFF
DNA: TGTGCCAGCAGCCCCCTTGGCCTGGAGAAAGCTTTCTTT

J: TRBJ2-3
D: TRBD2
size: -
V: TRBV5-1
CDR3: CASRPGLAGSDTQYF
DNA: TGCGCCAGCAGGCCGGGACTAGCGGGGTCAGATACGCAGTATTTT

J: TRBJ2-5
D: TRBD2
size: -
V: TRBV9
CDR3: CASSVGGSSQETQYF
DNA: TGTGCCAGCAGCGTAGGCGGGAGTTCGCAAGAGACCCAGTACTTC

J: TRBJ2-7
D: -
size: -
V: TRBV6-2/TRBV6-3
CDR3: CASSYARLRGTYEQYF
DNA: TGTGCCAGCAGTTACGCCAGACTCCGGGGAACCTACGAGCAGTACTTC

J: TRBJ2-5
D: TRBD2
size: -
V: TRBV10-3
CDR3: CAIRGGGLAGYETQYF
DNA: TGTGCCATCAGGGGCGGGGGACTAGCGGGATATGAGACCCAGTACTTC

J: TRBJ1-5
D: -
size: -
V: TRBV6-6
CDR3: CAAGEDSNQPQHF
DNA: TGTGCTGCGGGGGAGGATAGCAATCAGCCCCAGCATTTT

J: TRBJ1-5
D: -
size: -
V: TRBV7-2
CDR3: CASSLDQGYQPQHF
DNA: TGTGCCAGCAGCTTAGACCAGGGCTATCAGCCCCAGCATTTT

J: TRBJ2-1
D: -
size: -
V: TRBV11-3
CDR3: CASSLAAGLGNEQFF
DNA: TGTGCCAGCAGCTTAGCAGCGGGTCTTGGAAATGAGCAGTTCTTC

J: TRBJ2-3
D: TRBD2
size: -
V: TRBV4-1
CDR3: CASSQRPPQREGDTQYF
DNA: TGCGCCAGCAGCCAACGCCCCCCACAGAGGGAGGGAGATACGCAGTATTTT

J: TRBJ2-3
D: -
size: -
V: TRBV28
CDR3: CARRGGGLGGQYF
DNA: TGTGCCAGGCGGGGAGGGGGACTGGGGGGGCAGTATTTT

J: TRBJ2-1
D: TRBD1
size: -
V: TRBV7-2
CDR3: CASWPGQGFPNEQFF
DNA: TGTGCCAGCTGGCCGGGACAGGGTTTTCCCAATGAGCAGTTCTTC

J: TRBJ2-2
D: -
size: few
V: TRBV2
CDR3: CASRFPGGNTGELFF
DNA: TGTGCCAGCAGGTTTCCCGGGGGAAACACCGGGGAGCTGTTTTTT

J: TRBJ2-7
D: -
size: -
V: TRBV29-1
CDR3: CSVLGGANGYEQYF
DNA: TGCAGCGTTCTGGGGGGGGCAAACGGATACGAGCAGTACTTC

J: TRBJ1-1
D: -
size: once
V: TRBV6-6
CDR3: CASTIQGTEAFF
DNA: TGTGCCAGCACCATTCAGGGTACTGAAGCTTTCTTT

J: TRBJ1-5
D: TRBD1
size: -
V: TRBV19
CDR3: CASSSSGGVNQPQHF
DNA: TGTGCCAGTAGTAGTTCAGGGGGAGTCAATCAGCCCCAGCATTTT

J: TRBJ2-4
D: TRBD1
size: -
V: TRBV7-2
CDR3: CASSFLQGAGLGKNIQYF
DNA: TGTGCCAGCAGCTTCCTCCAGGGGGCAGGGTTGGGCAAAAACATTCAGTACTTC

J: TRBJ1-5
D: -
size: once
V: TRBV27
CDR3: CASSSHFIGANQPQHF
DNA: TGTGCCAGCAGTTCGCATTTCATAGGGGCCAATCAGCCCCAGCATTTT

J: TRBJ1-5
D: -
size: few
V: TRBV7-9
CDR3: CASSLGGGDQPQHF
DNA: TGTGCCAGCAGCTTAGGCGGCGGAGATCAGCCCCAGCATTTT

J: TRBJ1-1
D: -
size: -
V: TRBV19
CDR3: CASSMKGYTEAFF
DNA: TGTGCCAGTAGCATGAAGGGGTACACTGAAGCTTTCTTT

J: TRBJ1-2
D: TRBD1
size: -
V: TRBV9
CDR3: CASSVGTGGFGYTF
DNA: TGTGCCAGCAGCGTGGGGACAGGGGGCTTTGGCTACACCTTC

J: TRBJ2-5
D: TRBD1
size: -
V: TRBV27
CDR3: CASALTGGYFETQYF
DNA: TGTGCCAGCGCACTGACAGGGGGCTATTTTGAGACCCAGTACTTC

J: TRBJ1-1
D: TRBD1
size: few
V: TRBV7-2
CDR3: CASRTGQASGNTEAFF
DNA: TGTGCCAGCAGAACCGGACAGGCGAGTGGTAACACTGAAGCTTTCTTT

J: TRBJ2-2
D: -
size: -
V: TRBV7-2
CDR3: CASSSQDYGTGELFF
DNA: TGTGCCAGCAGCTCACAGGATTATGGCACCGGGGAGCTGTTTTTT

J: TRBJ1-2
D: -
size: -
V: TRBV30
CDR3: CAWSPLFVATNNYGYTF
DNA: TGTGCCTGGAGTCCCCTATTCGTCGCGACAAACAACTATGGCTACACCTTC

J: TRBJ1-6
D: TRBD1
size: -
V: TRBV15
CDR3: CATSRDLRDRGILHF
DNA: TGTGCCACCAGCAGAGATCTTCGGGACAGGGGCATCCTCCACTTT